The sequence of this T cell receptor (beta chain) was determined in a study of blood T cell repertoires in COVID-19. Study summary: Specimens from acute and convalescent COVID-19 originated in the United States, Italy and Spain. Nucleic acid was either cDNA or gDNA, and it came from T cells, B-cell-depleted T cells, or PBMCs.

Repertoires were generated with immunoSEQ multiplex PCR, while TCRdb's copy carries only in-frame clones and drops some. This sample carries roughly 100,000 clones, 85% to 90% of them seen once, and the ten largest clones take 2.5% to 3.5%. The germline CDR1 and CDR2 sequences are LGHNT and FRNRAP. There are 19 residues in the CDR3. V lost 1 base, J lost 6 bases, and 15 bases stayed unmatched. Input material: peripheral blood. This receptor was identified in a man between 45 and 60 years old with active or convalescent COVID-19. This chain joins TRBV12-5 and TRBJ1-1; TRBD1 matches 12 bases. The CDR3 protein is CASGLGDRDRGRSRPEAFF. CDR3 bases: TGTGCTAGTGGTTTGGGGGACCGGGACAGGGGGCGAAGCCGACCTGAAGCTTTCTTT.